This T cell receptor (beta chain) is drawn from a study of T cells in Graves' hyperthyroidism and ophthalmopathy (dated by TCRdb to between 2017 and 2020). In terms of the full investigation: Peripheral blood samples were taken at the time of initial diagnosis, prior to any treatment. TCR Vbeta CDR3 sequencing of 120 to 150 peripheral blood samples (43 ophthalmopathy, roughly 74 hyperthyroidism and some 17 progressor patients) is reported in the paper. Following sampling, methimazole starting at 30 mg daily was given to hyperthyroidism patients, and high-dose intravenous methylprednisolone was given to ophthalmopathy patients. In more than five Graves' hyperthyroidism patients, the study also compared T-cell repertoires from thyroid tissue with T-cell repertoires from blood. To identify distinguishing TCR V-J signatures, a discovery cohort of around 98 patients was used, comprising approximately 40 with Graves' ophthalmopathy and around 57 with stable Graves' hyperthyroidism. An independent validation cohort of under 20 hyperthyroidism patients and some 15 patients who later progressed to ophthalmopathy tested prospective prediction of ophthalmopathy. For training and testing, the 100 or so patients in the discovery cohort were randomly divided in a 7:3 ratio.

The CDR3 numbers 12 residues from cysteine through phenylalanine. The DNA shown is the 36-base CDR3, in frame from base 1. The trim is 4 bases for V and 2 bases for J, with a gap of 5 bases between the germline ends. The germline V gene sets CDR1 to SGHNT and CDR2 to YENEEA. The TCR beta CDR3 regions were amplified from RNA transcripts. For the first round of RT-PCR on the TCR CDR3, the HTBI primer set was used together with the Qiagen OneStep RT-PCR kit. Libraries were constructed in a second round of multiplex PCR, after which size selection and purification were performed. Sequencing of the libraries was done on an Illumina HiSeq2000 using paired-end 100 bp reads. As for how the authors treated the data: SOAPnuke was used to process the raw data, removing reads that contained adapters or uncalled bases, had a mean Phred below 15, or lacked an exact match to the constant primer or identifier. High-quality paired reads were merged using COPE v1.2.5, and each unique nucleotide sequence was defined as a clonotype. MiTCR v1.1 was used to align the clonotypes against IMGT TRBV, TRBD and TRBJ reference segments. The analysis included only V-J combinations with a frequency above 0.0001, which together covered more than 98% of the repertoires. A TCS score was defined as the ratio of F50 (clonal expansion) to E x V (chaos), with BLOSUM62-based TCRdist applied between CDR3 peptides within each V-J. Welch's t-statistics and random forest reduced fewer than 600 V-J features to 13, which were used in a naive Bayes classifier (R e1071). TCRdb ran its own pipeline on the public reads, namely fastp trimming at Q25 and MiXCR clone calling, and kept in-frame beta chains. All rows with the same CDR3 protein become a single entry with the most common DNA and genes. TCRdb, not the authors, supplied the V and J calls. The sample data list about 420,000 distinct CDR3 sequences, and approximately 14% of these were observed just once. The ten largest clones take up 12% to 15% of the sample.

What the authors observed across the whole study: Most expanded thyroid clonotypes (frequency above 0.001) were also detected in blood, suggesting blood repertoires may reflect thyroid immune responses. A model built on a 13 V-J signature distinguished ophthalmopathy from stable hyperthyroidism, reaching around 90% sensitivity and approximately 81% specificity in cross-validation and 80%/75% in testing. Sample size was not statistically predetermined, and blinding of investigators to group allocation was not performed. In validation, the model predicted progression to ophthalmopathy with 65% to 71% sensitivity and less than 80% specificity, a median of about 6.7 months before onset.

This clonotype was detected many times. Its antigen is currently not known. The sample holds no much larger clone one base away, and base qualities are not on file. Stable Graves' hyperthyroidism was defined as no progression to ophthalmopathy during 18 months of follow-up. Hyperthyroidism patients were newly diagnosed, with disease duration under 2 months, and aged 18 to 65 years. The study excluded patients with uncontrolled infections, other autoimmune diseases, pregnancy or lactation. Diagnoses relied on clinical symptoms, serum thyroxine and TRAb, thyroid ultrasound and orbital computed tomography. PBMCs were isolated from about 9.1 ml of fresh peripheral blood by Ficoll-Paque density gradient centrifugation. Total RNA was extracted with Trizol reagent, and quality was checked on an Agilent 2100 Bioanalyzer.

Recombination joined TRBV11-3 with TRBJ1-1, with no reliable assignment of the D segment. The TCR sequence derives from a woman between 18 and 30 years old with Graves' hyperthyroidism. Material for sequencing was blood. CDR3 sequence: CASSWSNTEAFF. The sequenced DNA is TGTGCCAGCAGCTGGAGTAACACTGAAGCTTTCTTT.